This T cell receptor beta chain comes out of a study of Tregs in tolerant kidney transplant recipients. Points on this clone: Its antigen is as yet unknown. The read terminates 3 residues ahead of where the CDR3 ends, so the germline J gene completes it.

The repertoire was sequenced with immunoSEQ multiplex PCR; TCRdb's copy has only in-frame clones and lacks some. In total, the table holds 23,000 or so clones. Recipients received nonmyeloablative bone marrow transplants from related graft donors, with transient mixed chimerism. Unstimulated Tregs (CD4+CD25+CD127-) and CD4+CD25- non-Tregs were sorted from PBMCs. Study observations and caveats: Biological reproducibility was not directly addressed, but technical replication error appeared minimal. In tolerant patients, donor-specific Tregs outgrew total Tregs, suggesting antigen-driven expansion. The most relevant donor-specific Treg TCRbeta repertoire apparently came from expansion with activated donor B cells.

V was clipped by 3 bases and J by 5 bases, with 10 bases between them. This CDR3 contains 13 residues. Germline loops: CDR1 KGHSH, CDR2 LQKENI. The sample was CD4+ T cells from blood (PBMCs), taken 6 months after the transplant. The chain combines TRBV18 with TRBJ1-2; D remains unclear. This clonotype originated in a human patient who received a combined kidney and bone marrow transplant. Some T cells may arise from the graft donor. Here the CDR3 reads CASSPSQDYGYTF. CDR3 DNA (partial): TGTGCCAGCTCACCGAGCCAGGATTATGGC.